The T cell receptor (beta chain) described here comes from a study of T cells after yellow fever vaccination. CDR1 is SGHRS, CDR2 YFSETQ, per germline. CDR3 size: 13 residues. V was pared by 4 bases and J by 5 bases, with 12 bases between. This clonotype was observed at least ten times. The antigen remains undetermined. Overall study findings and caveats: Though it reached lower strength, the secondary response hit its peak faster, day 5 versus 15. Abundant clonotypes from the bulk population could have been carried over as contaminants into FACS-sorted repertoires.

Making TCR cDNA involved 5'RACE template switching, which added UMIs and a universal primer site. TCRdb itself ran the 5' RACE reads through MiXCR, one entry per CDR3 protein. In the table there are some 110,000 distinct CDR3 sequences, around 7.4% of which are singletons. The starting material was CD4+ T cells sorted from PBMCs, obtained roughly 10 days after the first yellow fever vaccination. This receptor was obtained from a man between 18 and 35 years old who received the YFV17D yellow fever vaccine. V gene TRBV5-1 combines with J gene TRBJ1-2; D gene ambiguous. CDR3 sequence (DNA): TGCGCCAGCAGCGCACAGACGATATATGGCTACACCTTC. Its protein is CASSAQTIYGYTF.